The source of this T cell receptor (beta chain) is a study of beta chain features in type 1 diabetes. Broader study findings: Patients with type 1 diabetes carried fewer insertions and had more deletions at their VDJ junctions. TCRB CDR3s from Type 1 diabetes patients were moderately but significantly shorter in all four CD4+ subsets.

The V gene end was trimmed by 0 bases and the J gene end by 4 bases; junction bases not matched to a gene: 3. This CDR3 contains 15 residues. The germline gives CDR1 SGHTA, CDR2 FQGNSA. There are a few counts of this clone. Its antigen remains unknown. The sample has other DNA sequences that encode this CDR3 too. cDNA synthesis used the whole RNA isolate, giving expressed TCRB sequences. Average reads for naive, central memory and regulatory T cell samples were about 3.57 million. Repertoires were generated with immunoSEQ multiplex PCR, while TCRdb's copy carries only in-frame clones and drops some. This table has about 650,000 clones, 9.5% to 15% appearing once.

The V gene is TRBV7-2, the J gene TRBJ1-5; 7 positions agree with TRBD1. The TCR sequence derives from a man aged 25 to 45 with type 1 diabetes. Input material: naive CD4+ T cells from blood. In DNA form, the CDR3 reads TGTGCCAGCAGCTTAGCTCCAGGGGGAAATCAGCCCCAGCATTTT. Translation gives CASSLAPGGNQPQHF.